Detailed here is one TCR beta chain. Its antigen is still unknown. This entry belongs to a study of T cells in narcolepsy. The wider study: Patients with NT1 or NT2 and healthy control donors were enrolled.

Profiling relied on immunoSEQ multiplex PCR, and the TCRdb table lists in-frame clones only, not all of them. The top ten hold roughly 0.7% of the sample, which has fewer than 30,000 clones, about four fifths seen once. CDR3 size: 16 residues. CDR1 is SGHRS, CDR2 YFSETQ, per germline. Trimming took 1 base from V and 3 from J, leaving 14 bases between them. Study-level findings and limits: Comparing one patient's CSF and blood CD4+ clonotypes highlighted HCRT- and TRIB2-specific autoreactive clonotypes. Blood of same and different patients, but not healthy controls, reportedly held recurring autoreactive clonotypes.

Sequencing was performed on CD45RA- memory CD4+ T cells from PBMCs. V usage is TRBV5-1 and J usage is TRBJ2-1, with D possibly TRBD2 on 6 matching bases. The TCR was taken from a human donor with narcolepsy. The CDR3: CASSLQTSSGYNEQFF. The CDR3 nucleotides are TGCGCCAGCAGCTTGCAGACTAGTTCAGGCTACAATGAGCAGTTCTTC.